The 19 T cell receptor beta chains in this list originate from one sample, sequenced in a study of shared clonotypes between healthy human individuals. Some clones are missing from TCRdb's copy, which holds only in-frame ones; the method was immunoSEQ multiplex PCR. The repertoire holds around 2.5 million clones, with approximately 93% as singletons. Input material: naive CD4+ T cells from PBMCs. The subset was: CD45RA+ positively selected. These receptors were obtained from a man between 18 and 29 years old in good health. Some clones in this sample may be carry-over from other donors' samples.

The CDR3 region has the DNA TGCGCCAGCAGCCAAGTAGGGGCGGGGGCCTACAATGAGCAGTTCTTC. This gives the protein CASSQVGAGAYNEQFF. The chain links TRBV4-3 to TRBJ2-1; 7 bases match TRBD2. CDR3 size: 16 residues. Germline lookup yields CDR1 LGHNA and CDR2 YSLEER. After removal of 1 base from V and 2 bases from J, the junction contained 5 bases not matched to a gene.

The chain is built from TRBV29-1 and TRBJ2-7; D gene ambiguous. Germline CDR1 reads SQVTM; CDR2 reads ANQGSEA. The CDR3 is 13 amino acids. Deletions cut 1 base from V and 2 bases from J, with 9 bases between. Written as DNA, the CDR3 is TGCAGCGTTGAAGCCAACAATCCCTACGAGCAGTACTTC. This translates into CSVEANNPYEQYF.

This rearrangement joins TRBV7-2 to TRBJ2-3; D may correspond to TRBD1 or TRBD2 (5 bases each). Per the germline V gene, CDR1 is SGHTA and CDR2 is FQGNSA. Trimming took off 0 bases at V and 1 base at J, with 8 bases between the two ends. The CDR3 is made up of 15 amino acids. CDR3 in DNA: TGTGCCAGCAGCTTAGCGGGACGGGGCACAGATACGCAGTATTTT. Translation gives CASSLAGRGTDTQYF.

Notes on this clone: The same CDR3 is also encoded by other DNA sequences in this sample. V gene TRBV18 combines with J gene TRBJ1-1; TRBD1 agrees at 7 bases. V shed 5 bases and J 3 bases; nucleotides not matched to a gene: 3. There are 13 residues in the CDR3. Germline V gene data show CDR1 as KGHSH and CDR2 as LQKENI. The CDR3: CASSTDRDTEAFF. The CDR3 DNA sequence: TGTGCCAGCTCAACCGACAGGGACACTGAAGCTTTCTTT.

This chain uses TRBV5-4 with TRBJ2-3; 10 positions agree with TRBD1. The CDR3 spans 14 residues. With 7 bases clipped from V and 6 bases from J, the junction kept 8 bases outside the gene matches. Germline V gene data show CDR1 as SGHNT and CDR2 as YYREEE (reference sequence). The chain's CDR3 is CASGSDRGRDTQYF. The DNA of the CDR3 is TGTGCCAGCGGGTCCGACAGGGGGCGTGATACGCAGTATTTT. The full variable domain, completed using reference TRBV5-4 and TRBJ2-3, is ETGVTQSPTHLIKTRGQQVTLRCSSQSGHNTVSWYQQALGQGPQFIFQYYREEENGRGNFPPRFSGLQFPNYSSELNVNALELDDSALYLCASGSDRGRDTQYFGPGTRLTVL.

The V gene is TRBV7-2, the J gene TRBJ2-1; D is unresolved. Looked up from germline, CDR1 is SGHTA and CDR2 is FQGNSA. Trimming cost V 4 bases and J 9 bases, with 16 bases left between them. This CDR3 is built from 14 residues. CDR3 protein: CASSSMINLGEQFF. The CDR3 DNA reads as TGTGCCAGCAGCTCCATGATAAATTTGGGTGAGCAGTTCTTC.

The rearrangement joins TRBV5-1 to TRBJ2-5; 16 bases are shared with TRBD2. Germline values: CDR1 SGHRS, CDR2 YFSETQ. The V gene end was trimmed by 2 bases and the J gene end by 5 bases; junction bases not matched to a gene: 12. This CDR3 is built from 19 residues. The CDR3 spells CASSLLPGLAGGGRETQYF. CDR3 sequence (DNA): TGCGCCAGCAGCTTACTACCGGGACTAGCGGGAGGGGGCCGGGAGACCCAGTACTTC.

The chain uses TRBV28 and TRBJ1-3; 12 bases map to TRBD1. Germline-derived CDR1 and CDR2 are MDHEN and SYDVKM. The ends lost 4 bases at V and 6 bases at J; junction bases unmatched: 4. The CDR3 sequence is 15 residues long. Here the CDR3 DNA reads TGTGCCAGCAGTTCGCCGGGACAGGGGGCAAACACCATATATTTT. Its protein product is CASSSPGQGANTIYF.

The chain has TRBV5-1 and TRBJ2-5; 8 bases line up with TRBD1. The J call may be wrong; the DNA end is better matched by TRBJ2-7. Germline CDR1 and CDR2: SGHRS and YFSETQ. The CDR3 is made up of 14 amino acids. The CDR3 DNA reads as TGCGCCAGCAGCCCCCCGACAGGGGTCTACGAGCAGTACTTC. Residues: CASSPPTGVYEQYF.

This clone was observed once. The chain recombines TRBV27 with TRBJ1-2, with unresolved D. CDR1 and CDR2 (germline): MNHEY, SMNVEV (reference sequence). The CDR3 totals 15 residues. V was cut by 6 bases and J by 4 bases, with 18 bases left in between. The CDR3 region is CASSPHSGLGYGYTF. The CDR3 DNA reads TGTGCCAGCAGCCCCCATTCGGGGTTAGGCTATGGCTACACCTTC.

This clone occurred a few times. V is TRBV6-5 and J is TRBJ1-5; no reliable D call. Germline V gene data show CDR1 as MNHEY and CDR2 as SVGAGI. Trimming stripped 5 bases from V and 5 bases from J, with 10 bases between. This CDR3 comprises 13 residues. CDR3 DNA sequence: TGTGCCAGCAGTACCCGGGATGATCAGCCCCAGCATTTT. Encoded protein: CASSTRDDQPQHF.

The chain couples TRBV6-5 to TRBJ1-2; TRBD1 matches at 7 bases. Germline V gene sequence: CDR1 MNHEY, CDR2 SVGAGI. Trimming took 5 bases from V and 4 from J; bases not matched to a gene: 1. The length of the CDR3 is 12 residues. CDR3 bases: TGTGCCAGCAGTCAGGGGGTCTATGGCTACACCTTC. Amino acids: CASSQGVYGYTF.

Comments on this clone: Other DNA sequences of this sample code for an identical CDR3. This rearrangement joins TRBV6-1 to TRBJ2-7; maybe TRBD1 (5 bases). V was shortened by 4 bases and J by 0 bases, with 10 bases between the two germline ends. The CDR3 is made up of 14 amino acids. From germline, CDR1 is MNHNS and CDR2 SASEGT. The CDR3 protein is CASSGQGSSYEQYF. The CDR3 DNA follows: TGTGCCAGCAGTGGGCAGGGTAGCTCCTACGAGCAGTACTTC.

The chain uses TRBV18 and TRBJ2-1; D assignment may be TRBD1 or TRBD2 (6 bases each). V shed 5 bases and J shed 4 bases, with 18 bases lying between them. From germline, CDR1 is KGHSH and CDR2 LQKENI. This CDR3 has 16 amino acids. In DNA, the CDR3 is TGTGCCAGCTCATCGGCTGGGGGGCGTATGTACAATGAGCAGTTCTTC. Encoded protein: CASSSAGGRMYNEQFF.

The chain uses TRBV30 and TRBJ1-2; no reliable D call. The CDR3 has 13 amino acids. Deletions cut 2 bases from V and 7 bases from J, with 14 bases between. The germline gives CDR1 GTSNPN, CDR2 SVGIG (reference sequence). The CDR3, as DNA: TGTGCCTGGAGTCAAGGGAAAGATCTTGGCTACACCTTC. Amino acids: CAWSQGKDLGYTF.

J is TRBJ1-6 and V is TRBV7-2, with 8 bases that match TRBD1. V lost 5 bases and J lost 6; bases outside the gene matches: 6. Germline V gives CDR1 SGHTA, CDR2 FQGNSA. The CDR3 contains 15 residues. The CDR3 loop reads CASSETGQGNSPLHF. The CDR3, as DNA: TGTGCCAGCAGCGAGACCGGACAGGGTAATTCACCCCTCCACTTT.

The chain carries TRBV7-2 and TRBJ2-7, with a tentative D call TRBD1 (6 bases). The CDR3 extends over 17 amino acids. Trimming removed 4 bases at V and 0 bases at J, with 19 bases between. Germline CDR1 is SGHTA and CDR2 is FQGNSA. The CDR3 loop reads CASSSLGAGVYSYEQYF. CDR3 nucleotide sequence: TGTGCCAGCAGCTCCCTTGGGGCAGGGGTGTACTCCTACGAGCAGTACTTC. Complete variable domain (other parts from reference TRBV7-2 and TRBJ2-7): GAGVSQSPSNKVTEKGKDVELRCDPISGHTALYWYRQSLGQGLEFLIYFQGNSAPDKSGLPSDRFSAERTGGSVSTLTIQRTQQEDSAVYLCASSSLGAGVYSYEQYFGPGTRLTVT.

V gene TRBV7-2 combines with J gene TRBJ2-7; weak D call: TRBD1 (6 bases). V lost 5 bases and J 2 bases, leaving 13 bases between the germline ends. Looked up from germline, CDR1 is SGHTA and CDR2 is FQGNSA. The CDR3 totals 14 residues. The chain's CDR3 is CASSPWTAAYEQYF. Here the CDR3 DNA reads TGTGCCAGCAGCCCCTGGACAGCCGCCTACGAGCAGTACTTC.

In its sample, this clone was seen once. V usage is TRBV30 and J usage is TRBJ2-3; a weak D match, TRBD2 (5 bases). V lost 6 bases to trimming and J lost 3 bases, with 22 bases between them. The V gene's germline CDR1 is GTSNPN and CDR2 SVGIG (reference sequence). The CDR3 has 16 residues. The CDR3 loop is CACSHIGVLATDTQYF. The CDR3 DNA follows: TGTGCCTGCAGCCACATCGGGGTCCTTGCTACAGATACGCAGTATTTT. The whole variable domain, remainder taken from reference TRBV30 and TRBJ2-3, is SQTIHQWPATLVQPVGSPLSLECTVEGTSNPNLYWYRQAAGRGLQLLFYSVGIGQISSEVPQNLSASRPQDRQFILSSKKLLLSDSGFYLCACSHIGVLATDTQYFGPGTRLTVL.